Listed below are T cell receptor beta chains from one sample, sequenced in a study of PD-1 blockade in classical Hodgkin lymphoma. The protocol was immunoSEQ multiplex PCR, while the TCRdb copy is restricted to in-frame clones and leaves out a portion. Among about 17,000 clones, approximately 90% were seen once, and the ten largest hold almost 4%. Sequenced input: peripheral blood mononuclear cells (PBMCs). These receptors came from a human donor with classical Hodgkin lymphoma. The conserved cysteine and the conserved F or W are not part of the CDR3 here. The D gene is left open where the match is weak.

j_call v_call d_call cdr3_aa
TRBJ2-3 TRBV28 TRBD2 ASSLSGRAQDTQY
TRBJ2-7 TRBV30 . AWSIGYEQY
TRBJ1-5 TRBV19 . ASSIIQDNQPQH
TRBJ2-5 TRBV19 TRBD1 ASSTLTGGVQETQY
TRBJ2-1 TRBV27 TRBD2 ASSSIAEFRGGRRNEQF
TRBJ1-3 TRBV15 . ATSRDDLGNTIY
TRBJ2-2 TRBV19 . ASSMPGGSGELF
TRBJ1-5 TRBV11-2 . ASSLIENQPQH
TRBJ1-5 TRBV4-1 . ASRGQDNQPQH
TRBJ2-5 TRBV2 . ASHQNLLGRASQETQY